A single sample gave rise to the 15 T cell receptor beta chains below, sequenced in a study of blood T cell repertoires in COVID-19. TCRdb's table, derived via immunoSEQ multiplex PCR, lists solely in-frame clones and lacks some. The sample carries about 100,000 clones, around nine tenths recorded once. Sequenced sample: peripheral blood. The receptors shown here come from a woman in her fifties or sixties with COVID-19, enrolled during active disease.

The chain carries TRBV19 and TRBJ2-3; the D is unclear. Germline assignment: CDR1 LNHDA and CDR2 SQIVND (reference sequence). The V gene lost 8 bases and the J gene lost 4 bases, with 10 bases spanning the gap. This CDR3 has 12 amino acids. The CDR3 nucleotides read TGTGCCAGTGGTTTACGCGCAGATACGCAGTATTTT. Amino acids: CASGLRADTQYF. Filled out from reference TRBV19 and TRBJ2-3, the complete variable domain reads DGGITQSPKYLFRKEGQNVTLSCEQNLNHDAMYWYRQDPGQGLRLIYYSQIVNDFQKGDIAEGYSVSREKKESFPLTVTSAQKNPTAFYLCASGLRADTQYFGPGTRLTVL.

The rearrangement links TRBV5-1 to TRBJ2-7; D is uncertain. Germline CDR1 reads SGHRS; CDR2 reads YFSETQ. This CDR3 region has 13 residues. Between the trimmed V and J ends, which lost 2 bases and 0 bases, there was a span of 6 bases. The CDR3 bases are TGCGCCAGCAGCTTAGCCCCCTCCTACGAGCAGTACTTC. It encodes CASSLAPSYEQYF.

The V call is TRBV3-1 (or the pseudogene TRBV3-2), the J call TRBJ1-5, with TRBD1 matching over 9 bases. V lost 6 bases and J lost 5; bases outside the gene matches: 8. The length of the CDR3 is 15 residues. Germline CDR1 is LGHDT and CDR2 is YNNKEL (reference sequence). CDR3 amino acids: CASSPQTGGDQPQHF. For the CDR3, the DNA is TGTGCCAGCAGTCCCCAGACAGGGGGGGATCAGCCCCAGCATTTT.

The V call is TRBV5-1, the J call TRBJ2-7; D is possibly TRBD2 (5 bases). The CDR3 consists of 15 residues. CDR1 and CDR2 from the germline V gene are SGHRS and YFSETQ. Trimming left V 3 bases short and J 6 bases short, with 19 bases between. CDR3 in DNA: TGCGCCAGCAGCTCCACGGTAACGGGGTCCGGCGAGCAGTACTTC. Translation: CASSSTVTGSGEQYF.

This rearrangement joins TRBV9 to TRBJ1-1; no firm D call. Deletions cut 3 bases from V and 0 bases from J, with 9 bases between. The CDR3 consists of 14 residues. Germline V CDR1 and CDR2: SGDLS, YYNGEE. The DNA of the CDR3 is TGTGCCAGCAGCGCAAGAACAGTGAACACTGAAGCTTTCTTT. Amino acids: CASSARTVNTEAFF.

The chain carries TRBV2 and TRBJ1-2; D is perhaps TRBD1 (5 bases). The CDR3 loop spans 14 amino acids. The V gene's germline CDR1 is SNHLY and CDR2 FYNNEI. V lost 6 bases and J 3 bases, leaving 14 bases between the germline ends. This CDR3 is CASSGRRADYGYTF. The CDR3 coding sequence is TGTGCCAGCAGCGGTCGCAGGGCGGACTATGGCTACACCTTC.

The rearrangement joins TRBV25-1 to TRBJ1-2; 10 nucleotides match TRBD1. The CDR3 spans 13 residues. Germline-derived CDR1 and CDR2 are MGHDK and SYGVNS. V trimming: 6 bases; J trimming: 5 bases; junction bases outside the gene matches: 3. This chain's CDR3 is CASSGDRGYGYTF. CDR3 nucleotides: TGTGCCAGCAGCGGGGACAGGGGATATGGCTACACCTTC.

The chain couples TRBV2 to TRBJ2-6; unclear D gene. V was shortened by 3 bases and J by 0 bases, with 9 bases between the two germline ends. This CDR3 is 16 amino acids long. Germline CDR1 is SNHLY and CDR2 is FYNNEI. CDR3 sequence: CASSDIRSSGANVLTF. The CDR3 DNA follows: TGTGCCAGCAGTGATATCCGTAGCTCTGGGGCCAACGTCCTGACTTTC. The variable domain in full, completed from reference TRBV2 and TRBJ2-6, reads EPEVTQTPSHQVTQMGQEVILRCVPISNHLYFYWYRQILGQKVEFLVSFYNNEISEKSEIFDDQFSVERPDGSNFTLKIRSTKLEDSAMYFCASSDIRSSGANVLTFGAGSRLTVL.

This clone was seen a single time. This chain's CDR3 is CASSLARRYSNQPQHF. CDR3 bases: TGTGCCAGCAGCTTAGCGCGCCGTTATAGCAATCAGCCCCAGCATTTT. The chain recombines TRBV7-8 with TRBJ1-5; D is ambiguous. The germline CDR1 and CDR2 sequences are SGHVS and FQNEAQ. The CDR3 has 16 residues. The germline V and J ends were trimmed by 0 bases and 0 bases, with 9 bases remaining between them.

The chain carries TRBV5-1 and TRBJ1-1, with D unresolved. CDR1 and CDR2 (germline): SGHRS, YFSETQ. The V end was cut by 0 bases, the J end by 0 bases, with 6 bases between. CDR3 length: 14 amino acids. The CDR3 loop is CASSLDRLNTEAFF. The CDR3 DNA follows: TGCGCCAGCAGCTTGGACAGATTGAACACTGAAGCTTTCTTT.

J is TRBJ1-6 and V is TRBV6-5, with a weak D call TRBD1 (5 bases). Germline loops: CDR1 MNHEY, CDR2 SVGAGI. The CDR3 runs to 14 residues. V was trimmed by 7 bases and J by 10 bases, leaving 17 bases between them. Here the CDR3 DNA reads TGTGCCAGCAAGTACAGGACACCTCCCTCACCCCTCCACTTT. It codes for CASKYRTPPSPLHF.

This chain links TRBV7-2 with TRBJ1-5; 7 nucleotides match TRBD1. From germline, CDR1 is SGHTA and CDR2 FQGNSA. There are 13 residues in the CDR3. J gave up 2 bases and V 5 bases, and 0 bases lay outside the gene matches. CDR3 protein: CASSDRGNQPQHF. CDR3 sequence (DNA): TGTGCCAGCAGCGACAGGGGCAATCAGCCCCAGCATTTT.

This clone was found once. The chain has TRBV28 and TRBJ2-3; TRBD2 aligns across 16 bases. The CDR3 length is 20 residues. The V gene's germline CDR1 is MDHEN and CDR2 SYDVKM. The J segment lost 1 base and the V segment lost 5 bases, leaving 12 bases of the junction unmatched. The CDR3 loop reads CASSRSGLAGGQLGTDTQYF. The CDR3 nucleotides are TGTGCCAGCAGTCGATCGGGACTAGCGGGGGGGCAGTTGGGCACAGATACGCAGTATTTT.

V and J are TRBV11-2 and TRBJ2-7; D ambiguous. CDR3 length: 12 residues. V lost 3 bases and J 4 bases, leaving 7 bases between the germline ends. Per germline, CDR1 SGHAT and CDR2 FQNNGV. DNA for the CDR3: TGTGCCAGCAGCTTGCCCCTATACGAGCAGTACTTC. It translates to CASSLPLYEQYF.

The rearrangement joins TRBV4-3 to TRBJ1-2; TRBD1 might be the D (5 bases). CDR3 size: 15 residues. Looked up from germline, CDR1 is LGHNA and CDR2 is YSLEER. V lost 3 bases, J lost 8 bases, and 19 bases lay in between. The DNA of the CDR3 is TGCGCCAGCAGCCAGAGAGGAGGGGATCTCATGGGCTACACCTTC. This gives the protein CASSQRGGDLMGYTF.